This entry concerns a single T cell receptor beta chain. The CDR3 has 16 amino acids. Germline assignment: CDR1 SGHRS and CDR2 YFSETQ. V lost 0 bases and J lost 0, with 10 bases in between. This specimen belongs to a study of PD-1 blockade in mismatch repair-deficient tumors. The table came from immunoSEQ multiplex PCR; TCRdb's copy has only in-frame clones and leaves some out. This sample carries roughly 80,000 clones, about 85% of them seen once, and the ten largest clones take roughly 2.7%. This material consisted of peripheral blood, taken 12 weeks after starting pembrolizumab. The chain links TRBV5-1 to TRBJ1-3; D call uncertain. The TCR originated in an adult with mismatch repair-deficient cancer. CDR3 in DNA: TGCGCCAGCAGCTTGGCGCCACAAGTCTCTGGAAACACCATATATTTT. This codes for CASSLAPQVSGNTIYF.